A single sample gave rise to the 27 T cell receptor beta chains below, sequenced in a study of cytomegalovirus exposure and HLA in healthy donors (dated by TCRdb to the late 2010s). Library generation was performed with the immunoSEQ multiplex PCR assay. In its TCRdb copy, this immuneACCESS table keeps in-frame sequences only and misses some clones. Where compared with another copy, unresolved V genes explain less than half of these, and the others have no known cause. The sample table shows around 120,000 clones, and around nine tenths are seen once. The ten top clones hold about 6% of the sample. The sequenced sample was PBMCs. These receptors originate from a woman between 18 and 29 years old in good health and CMV-seropositive.

The chain recombines TRBV6-5 with TRBJ1-2, with D possibly matching TRBD1 (5 bases). The germline V and J ends were trimmed by 5 bases and 8 bases, with 18 bases remaining between them. The CDR3 is 14 amino acids. Germline CDR1 MNHEY, CDR2 SVGAGI. The CDR3 DNA reads TGTGCCAGCAGTCGCCGTACAGGCCGGGGGGGCTACACCTTC. Its translation is CASSRRTGRGGYTF.

This chain connects TRBV19 to TRBJ2-7, with 11 bases fitting TRBD1. The CDR3 totals 15 residues. V shed 6 bases and J 4 bases; nucleotides not matched to a gene: 8. Germline assignment: CDR1 LNHDA and CDR2 SQIVND (reference sequence). As DNA, the CDR3 is TGTGCCAGTAGGACCGGGGACAGGGGGATTTACGAGCAGTACTTC. Its translation is CASRTGDRGIYEQYF.

The chain recombines TRBV6-6 with TRBJ2-7; the D gene is possibly TRBD1 (6 bases). The V end was cut by 7 bases, the J end by 3 bases, with 16 bases between. The germline CDR1 and CDR2 sequences are MNHNY and SVGAGI (reference sequence). The CDR3 consists of 14 residues. The CDR3 reads CASTKTQGSYEQYF. The DNA for the CDR3 is TGTGCCAGCACCAAAACCCAGGGGAGCTACGAGCAGTACTTC.

The genes are TRBV7-8 and TRBJ1-4; 7 nucleotides line up with TRBD1. V trimming: 5 bases; J trimming: 6 bases; junction bases outside the gene matches: 12. The CDR3 consists of 16 residues. CDR1 SGHVS and CDR2 FQNEAQ come from the germline V gene. The CDR3 DNA reads as TGTGCCAGCAGCCTCCCCCAGGGGGATTCCTATGAAAAACTGTTTTTT. It specifies CASSLPQGDSYEKLFF.

V and J are TRBV6-1 and TRBJ1-2; 7 nucleotides match TRBD1. The CDR3 is 13 residues long. Germline CDR1 and CDR2: MNHNS and SASEGT. V lost 6 bases and J lost 1; bases outside the gene matches: 2. CDR3 in amino acids: CASRRDSNYGYTF. As DNA, the CDR3 is TGTGCCAGCAGACGGGACAGTAACTATGGCTACACCTTC.

The genes are TRBV5-1 and TRBJ1-4; D may be TRBD1 (6 bases). CDR3 length: 15 amino acids. The V end lost 0 bases, the J end lost 5 bases, and 11 bases lay between the germline ends. The V gene's germline CDR1 is SGHRS and CDR2 YFSETQ. DNA for the CDR3: TGCGCCAGCAGCTTGGTACAGGGAAACAATGAAAAACTGTTTTTT. This codes for CASSLVQGNNEKLFF.

The rearrangement joins TRBV19 to TRBJ2-7; D might be TRBD1 (5 bases). Looked up from germline, CDR1 is LNHDA and CDR2 is SQIVND (reference sequence). The CDR3 length is 15 residues. V was pared by 6 bases and J by 3 bases, with 18 bases between. The chain's CDR3 is CASSAGPDTRYEQYF. CDR3 in DNA: TGTGCCAGTAGCGCTGGGCCGGACACACGCTACGAGCAGTACTTC.

The chain couples TRBV27 to TRBJ2-6; D is unclear. Trimming removed 6 bases from V and 0 bases from J, with 6 bases in between. CDR3 length equals 14 residues. The germline CDR1 and CDR2 sequences are MNHEY and SMNVEV (reference sequence). The CDR3 sequence is CASSHSSGANVLTF. The CDR3 DNA follows: TGTGCCAGCAGCCACAGCTCTGGGGCCAACGTCCTGACTTTC. Variable domain in full (rest from reference TRBV27 and TRBJ2-6): EAQVTQNPRYLITVTGKKLTVTCSQNMNHEYMSWYRQDPGLGLRQIYYSMNVEVTDKGDVPEGYKVSRKEKRNFPLILESPSPNQTSLYFCASSHSSGANVLTFGAGSRLTVL.

This chain joins TRBV19 and TRBJ1-1; D is ambiguous. V lost 0 bases, J lost 2 bases, and 10 bases lay in between. CDR1 is LNHDA and CDR2 is SQIVND in the germline V gene (reference sequence). This CDR3 comprises 15 residues. DNA of the CDR3: TGTGCCAGTAGTATAGATGGAGCGGTCAACACTGAAGCTTTCTTT. It encodes CASSIDGAVNTEAFF.

This chain connects TRBV4-1 to TRBJ1-2; 8 bases agree with TRBD1. Trimming took 0 bases from V and 7 from J; bases not matched to a gene: 7. This CDR3 region has 15 residues. Germline assignment: CDR1 MGHRA and CDR2 YSYEKL. The CDR3 loop reads CASSQEEGQVGGYTF. CDR3 sequence (DNA): TGCGCCAGCAGCCAAGAGGAGGGACAGGTCGGTGGCTACACCTTC.

CDR3 residues: CSVDSSGANVLTF. In DNA, the CDR3 is TGCAGCGTTGACAGTTCTGGGGCCAACGTCCTGACTTTC. The V call is TRBV29-1, the J call TRBJ2-6; D unclear. V was trimmed by 3 bases and J by 1 base, leaving 4 bases between them. This CDR3 is 13 amino acids long. The germline V gene encodes CDR1 SQVTM and CDR2 ANQGSEA.

A remark on this clone: Other DNA sequences from this sample encode an identical CDR3 as well. The CDR3 is CASSLGQKYEQYF. The CDR3 DNA sequence: TGTGCCAGCAGCTTGGGACAGAAATACGAGCAGTACTTC. The chain employs TRBV11-3 and TRBJ2-7, with 7 bases that match TRBD1. Trimming removed 3 bases from V and 4 bases from J; junction bases left unmatched: 3. This CDR3 comprises 13 residues. CDR1 is SGHNT and CDR2 is YENEEA in the germline V gene.

The chain has TRBV5-1 and TRBJ2-3; 12 nucleotides line up with TRBD2. V was clipped by 2 bases and J by 6 bases; unmatched bases: 1. In germline, CDR1 is SGHRS, CDR2 YFSETQ. CDR3 length equals 14 residues. In DNA, the CDR3 is TGCGCCAGCAGCTTAGGGACTAGCGGGGATACGCAGTATTTT. Its protein product is CASSLGTSGDTQYF. The variable domain in full, completed from reference TRBV5-1 and TRBJ2-3, reads KAGVTQTPRYLIKTRGQQVTLSCSPISGHRSVSWYQQTPGQGLQFLFEYFSETQRNKGNFPGRFSGRQFSNSRSEMNVSTLELGDSALYLCASSLGTSGDTQYFGPGTRLTVL.

The chain carries TRBV19 and TRBJ1-1; D gene unclear. This CDR3 comprises 17 residues. The V gene lost 6 bases and the J gene lost 0 bases, with 20 bases spanning the gap. Germline lookup yields CDR1 LNHDA and CDR2 SQIVND (reference sequence). CDR3 nucleotide sequence: TGTGCCAGTAGCCGCCGGCAGGCCGAAAGATTGAACACTGAAGCTTTCTTT. This sequence encodes CASSRRQAERLNTEAFF.

The sample holds one count of this clone. The V and J genes are TRBV9 and TRBJ2-1, with TRBD2 identical over 8 bases. Germline trimming cut 6 bases from V and 4 bases from J; bases unmatched to any gene: 9. This CDR3 spans 15 amino acids. Germline V gives CDR1 SGDLS, CDR2 YYNGEE. In DNA form, the CDR3 reads TGTGCCAGCAACGTTGTCCCGGGGGGGTACAATGAGCAGTTCTTC. Protein sequence: CASNVVPGGYNEQFF.

The genes are TRBV15 and TRBJ2-7; tentative D call: TRBD2 (6 bases). The length of the CDR3 is 15 residues. The V end lost 0 bases, the J end lost 3 bases, and 12 bases lay between the germline ends. Germline CDR1 LNHNV, CDR2 YYDKDF (reference sequence). The CDR3: CATSRDLAGFYEQYF. The CDR3, as DNA: TGTGCCACCAGCAGAGATCTCGCGGGGTTCTACGAGCAGTACTTC.

This clone has only one observation. CDR3 sequence: CASRSKPTGPGYEQYF. The CDR3 DNA reads TGTGCCAGCCGATCCAAGCCGACAGGCCCAGGCTACGAGCAGTACTTC. The chain links TRBV5-6 to TRBJ2-7; tentative D call: TRBD1 (6 bases). This CDR3 comprises 16 residues. Trimming removed 7 bases from V and 3 bases from J, with 23 bases in between. The germline V gene encodes CDR1 SGHDT and CDR2 YYEEEE. The entire variable domain, with the rest obtained from reference TRBV5-6 and TRBJ2-7, is as follows: DAGVTQSPTHLIKTRGQQVTLRCSPKSGHDTVSWYQQALGQGPQFIFQYYEEEERQRGNFPDRFSGHQFPNYSSELNVNALLLGDSALYLCASRSKPTGPGYEQYFGPGTRLTVT.

The chain carries TRBV5-8 and TRBJ2-7; D perhaps matches TRBD2 (6 bases). Germline loops: CDR1 SGHTS, CDR2 YDEGEE. The CDR3 covers 13 residues. The ends were cut back, 2 bases at V and 2 bases at J, with 8 bases in the middle. CDR3 in DNA: TGTGCCAGCAGCTTCGGGAGCACCTACGAGCAGTACTTC. Translating gives CASSFGSTYEQYF. Filled out from reference TRBV5-8 and TRBJ2-7, the complete variable domain reads EAGVTQSPTHLIKTRGQQATLRCSPISGHTSVYWYQQALGLGLQFLLWYDEGEERNRGNFPPRFSGRQFPNYSSELNVNALELEDSALYLCASSFGSTYEQYFGPGTRLTVT.

This clone appeared a few times. The chain joins TRBV5-5 to TRBJ1-2, with TRBD1 matching over 8 bases. The germline V gene has CDR1 SGHKS and CDR2 YYEKEE (reference sequence). V lost 6 bases, J lost 4 bases, and 8 bases stayed unmatched. The CDR3 has 14 amino acids. In DNA, the CDR3 is TGTGCCAGCACCCCAGGGGGCGAAATCTATGGCTACACCTTC. This sequence encodes CASTPGGEIYGYTF.

This chain links TRBV6-1 with TRBJ1-5, with TRBD1 matching over 7 bases. CDR1 is MNHNS, CDR2 SASEGT, per germline. The CDR3 is made up of 15 amino acids. Losses at the gene ends were 7 bases for V and 0 bases for J; bases not matched to a gene: 6. The CDR3 DNA follows: TGTGCCAGCACCGACAGGGTTGGTAGCAATCAGCCCCAGCATTTT. Protein sequence: CASTDRVGSNQPQHF.

The chain combines TRBV4-1 with TRBJ1-4; the D gene is possibly TRBD1 (5 bases). The CDR3 contains 15 residues. Germline V gene data show CDR1 as MGHRA and CDR2 as YSYEKL. Trimming left V 1 base short and J 2 bases short, with 8 bases between. This CDR3 reads CASSQVRATNEKLFF. The CDR3 DNA reads TGCGCCAGCAGCCAAGTCAGGGCTACTAATGAAAAACTGTTTTTT.

This clone was seen a single time. The rearrangement joins TRBV7-9 to TRBJ2-3; 7 bases are shared with TRBD1. Germline-derived CDR1 and CDR2 are SEHNR and FQNEAQ (reference sequence). This CDR3 has 15 residues. V lost 3 bases, J lost 3 bases, and 6 bases stayed unmatched. This chain's CDR3 is CASSLLKGATDTQYF. The CDR3 region has the DNA TGTGCCAGCAGCTTGTTGAAGGGGGCAACAGATACGCAGTATTTT.

The chain is built from TRBV9 and TRBJ2-1; TRBD2 matches 14 bases. Per germline, CDR1 SGDLS and CDR2 YYNGEE. Unmatched junction bases numbered 6, after V lost 2 bases and J lost 2 bases. The CDR3 covers 18 residues. The CDR3 protein is CASSVGTSGSRPYNEQFF. CDR3 coding DNA: TGTGCCAGCAGCGTTGGGACTAGCGGGAGTCGGCCCTACAATGAGCAGTTCTTC.

The genes are TRBV12-5 and TRBJ2-3; D remains unclear. CDR3 length: 12 residues. The V and J ends lost 6 bases and 4 bases respectively, with 8 bases between them. Germline-derived CDR1 and CDR2 are LGHNT and FRNRAP. The CDR3 DNA is TGTGCTAGTGGGAGCGAGGCAGATACGCAGTATTTT. Translated: CASGSEADTQYF.

The chain recombines TRBV5-1 with TRBJ2-6; D not certain. The length of the CDR3 is 16 residues. Trimming pared 6 bases from V and 0 bases from J, leaving 13 bases between. The V gene's germline CDR1 is SGHRS and CDR2 YFSETQ. In DNA, the CDR3 is TGCGCCAGCACCCGAGAATCGGGCTCTGGGGCCAACGTCCTGACTTTC. This sequence encodes CASTRESGSGANVLTF. Full variable domain (outside the CDR3, taken from reference TRBV5-1 and TRBJ2-6): KAGVTQTPRYLIKTRGQQVTLSCSPISGHRSVSWYQQTPGQGLQFLFEYFSETQRNKGNFPGRFSGRQFSNSRSEMNVSTLELGDSALYLCASTRESGSGANVLTFGAGSRLTVL.

This chain links TRBV2 with TRBJ1-1; TRBD1 matches at 7 bases. CDR1 is SNHLY, CDR2 FYNNEI, per germline. The CDR3 consists of 14 residues. V was clipped by 6 bases and J by 2 bases; unmatched bases: 6. This CDR3 is CASRHRGLNTEAFF. CDR3 nucleotide sequence: TGTGCCAGCAGGCACAGGGGCCTTAACACTGAAGCTTTCTTT.

The rearrangement links TRBV27 to TRBJ2-1; 8 bases agree with TRBD1. V shed 7 bases and J 10 bases; nucleotides not matched to a gene: 15. Germline V gene data show CDR1 as MNHEY and CDR2 as SMNVEV (reference sequence). This CDR3 has 15 residues. CDR3 sequence: CASTGSGQGKLEQFF. The CDR3 DNA reads as TGTGCCAGCACAGGAAGCGGACAGGGAAAATTGGAGCAGTTCTTC.